This T cell receptor beta chain was profiled in a study of cytomegalovirus exposure and HLA in healthy donors. This CDR3 has 14 residues. J gave up 7 bases and V 2 bases, and 10 bases lay outside the gene matches. The germline CDR1 and CDR2 sequences are GTSNPN and SVGIG (reference sequence). The PCR ran on 60 Vbeta and 13 Jbeta primers. Sequenced by immunoSEQ multiplex PCR; TCRdb stores in-frame clones only, minus some. The sample yields 100,000 or so clones, approximately 65% seen once. The receptor's source is a woman in her twenties or thirties in good health and CMV-seropositive. Specimen: PBMCs. This sequence joins TRBV30 and TRBJ2-7, with 8 bases matching TRBD2. CDR3 DNA: TGTGCCTGGAGTACAGCGGGAGCCCCTAATGAGCAGTACTTC. It encodes CAWSTAGAPNEQYF.